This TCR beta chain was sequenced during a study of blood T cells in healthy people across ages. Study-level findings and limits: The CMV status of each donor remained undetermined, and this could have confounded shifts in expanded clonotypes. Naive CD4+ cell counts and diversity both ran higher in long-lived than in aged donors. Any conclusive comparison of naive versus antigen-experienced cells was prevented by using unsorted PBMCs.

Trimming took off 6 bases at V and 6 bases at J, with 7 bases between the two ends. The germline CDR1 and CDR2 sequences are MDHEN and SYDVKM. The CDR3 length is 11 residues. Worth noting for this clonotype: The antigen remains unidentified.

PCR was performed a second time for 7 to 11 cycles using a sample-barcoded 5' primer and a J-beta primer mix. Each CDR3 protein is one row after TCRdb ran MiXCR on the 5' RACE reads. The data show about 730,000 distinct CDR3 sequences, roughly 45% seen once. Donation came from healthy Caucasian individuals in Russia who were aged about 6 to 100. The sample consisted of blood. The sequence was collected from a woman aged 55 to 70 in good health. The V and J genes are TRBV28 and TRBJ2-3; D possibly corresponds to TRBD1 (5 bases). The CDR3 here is CASRGVDTQYF. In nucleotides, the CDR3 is TGTGCCAGCAGAGGGGTGGATACGCAGTATTTT.